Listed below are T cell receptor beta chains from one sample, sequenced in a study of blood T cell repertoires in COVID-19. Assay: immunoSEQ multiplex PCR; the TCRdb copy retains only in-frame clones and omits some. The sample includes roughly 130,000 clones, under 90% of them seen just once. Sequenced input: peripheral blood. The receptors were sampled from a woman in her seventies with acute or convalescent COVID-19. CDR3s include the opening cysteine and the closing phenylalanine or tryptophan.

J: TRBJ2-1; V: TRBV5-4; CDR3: CAISGGEANEQFF
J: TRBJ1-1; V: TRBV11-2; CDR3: CASSLALQGTEAFF
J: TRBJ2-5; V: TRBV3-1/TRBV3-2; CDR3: CASSPSGGGLWETQYF
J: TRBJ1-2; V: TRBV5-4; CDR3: CASSLQGVQSNYGYTF
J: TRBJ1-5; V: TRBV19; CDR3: CASSETGGNNQPQHF
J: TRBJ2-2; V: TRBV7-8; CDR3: CASSRRLVGIMSTGELFF
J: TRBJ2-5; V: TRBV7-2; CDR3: CASSQTSGGAETQYF
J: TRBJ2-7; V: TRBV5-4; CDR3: CASSFSAGNYYEQYF
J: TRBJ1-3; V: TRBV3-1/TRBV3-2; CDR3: CASSQDGGSISGNTIYF
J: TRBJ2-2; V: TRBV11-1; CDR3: CASSFYRAGELFF
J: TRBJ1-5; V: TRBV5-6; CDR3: CASSGTGDNQPQHF
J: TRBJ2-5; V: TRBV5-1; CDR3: CASSRGTAQETQYF
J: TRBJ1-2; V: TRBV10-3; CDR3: CAISALGQGEGYTF
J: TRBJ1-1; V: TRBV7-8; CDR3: CASSWTGGERGTEAFF
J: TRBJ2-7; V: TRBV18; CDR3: CASSSERGYSYEQYF
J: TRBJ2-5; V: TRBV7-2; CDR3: CASKKLAAGSEETQYF
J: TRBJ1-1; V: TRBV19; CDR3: CASSIPGLKAFF
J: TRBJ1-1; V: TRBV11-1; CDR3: CASSLIWTGDTEAFF
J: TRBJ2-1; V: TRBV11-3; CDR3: CASSLDFPGQGYNEQFF
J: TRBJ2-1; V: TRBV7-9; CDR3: CASSPRLAGDNEQFF
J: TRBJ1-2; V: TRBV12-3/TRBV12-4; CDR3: CASSLGQGYGYTF
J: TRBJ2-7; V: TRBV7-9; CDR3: CASSLNSFYEQYF
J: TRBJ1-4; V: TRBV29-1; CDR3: CSVKNRGRSEKLFF
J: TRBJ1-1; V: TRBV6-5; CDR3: CASSSEGLAVRAEAFF
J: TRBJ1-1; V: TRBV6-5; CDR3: CASSYSRQMNTEAFF
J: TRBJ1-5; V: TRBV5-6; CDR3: CASSRLTDSVGNQPQHF
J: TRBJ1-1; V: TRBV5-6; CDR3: CASSPGQGWSTEAFF
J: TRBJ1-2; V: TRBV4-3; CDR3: CASSQDTGVYSNYGYTF
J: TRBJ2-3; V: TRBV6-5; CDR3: CASSLTASRTDTQYF
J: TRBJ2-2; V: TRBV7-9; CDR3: CASSLAGGPGELFF
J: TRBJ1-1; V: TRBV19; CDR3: CASSRGRNTEAFF
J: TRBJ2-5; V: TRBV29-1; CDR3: CSVETGGMTQYF
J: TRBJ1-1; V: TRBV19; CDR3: CASSPRGGADEAFF
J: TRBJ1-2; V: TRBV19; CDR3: CASRRTGGQYGYTF
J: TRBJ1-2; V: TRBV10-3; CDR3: CAISTGTGDNYGYTF
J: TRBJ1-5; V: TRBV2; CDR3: CASSLDTYNQPQHF
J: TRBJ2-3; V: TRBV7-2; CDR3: CASSHRDRGQTQYF
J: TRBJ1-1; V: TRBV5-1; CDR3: CASSAGQGAETEAFF
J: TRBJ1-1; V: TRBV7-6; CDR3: CASSLRLDSEAFF
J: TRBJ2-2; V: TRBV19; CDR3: CASSIDDQGTGELFF
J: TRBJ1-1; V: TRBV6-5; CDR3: CASRKQGVWTEAFF
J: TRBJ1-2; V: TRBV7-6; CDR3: CASSPWGTGDYGYTF
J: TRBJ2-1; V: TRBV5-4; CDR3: CASSLPGDRGGEQFF
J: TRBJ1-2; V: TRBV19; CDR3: CASSTGQGPYGYTF
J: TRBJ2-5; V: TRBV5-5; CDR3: CASSESTGAEGETQYF
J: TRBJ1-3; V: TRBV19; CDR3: CASRMDRTSGNTIYF
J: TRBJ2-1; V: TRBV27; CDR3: CASRFGQGAGNEQFF
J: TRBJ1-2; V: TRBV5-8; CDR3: CASSSPRQGRVYGYTF
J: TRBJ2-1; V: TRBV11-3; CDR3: CASSSLLAGGNNEQFF